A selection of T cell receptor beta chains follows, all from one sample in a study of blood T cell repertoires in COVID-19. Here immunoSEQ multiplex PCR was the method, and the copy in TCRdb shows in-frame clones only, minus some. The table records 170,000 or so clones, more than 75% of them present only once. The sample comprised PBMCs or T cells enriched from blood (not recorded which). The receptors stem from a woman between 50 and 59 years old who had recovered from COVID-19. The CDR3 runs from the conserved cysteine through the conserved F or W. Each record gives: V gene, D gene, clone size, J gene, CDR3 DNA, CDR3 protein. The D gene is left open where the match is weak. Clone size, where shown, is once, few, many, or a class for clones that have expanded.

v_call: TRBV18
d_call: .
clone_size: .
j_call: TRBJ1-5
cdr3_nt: TGTGCCAGCTCACCTGACTCGACTCGGGGTCAGCCCCAGCATTTT
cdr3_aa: CASSPDSTRGQPQHF

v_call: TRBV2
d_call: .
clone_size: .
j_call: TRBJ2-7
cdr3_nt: TGTGCCAGCACACAGGGCCTAGGCGAGCAGTACTTC
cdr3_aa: CASTQGLGEQYF

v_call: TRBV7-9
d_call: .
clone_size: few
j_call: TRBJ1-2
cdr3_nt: TGTGCCAGCAGCTTACAGGGGAACTATGGCTACACCTTC
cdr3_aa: CASSLQGNYGYTF

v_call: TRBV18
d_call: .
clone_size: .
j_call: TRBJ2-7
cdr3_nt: TGTGCCAGCTCACCCCCCAGGGGTCGGTACGAGCAGTACTTC
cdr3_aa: CASSPPRGRYEQYF

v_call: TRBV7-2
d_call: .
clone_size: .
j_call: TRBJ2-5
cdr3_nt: TGTGCCAGCAGCTTAGTTACAGTAGGAGAGACCCAGTACTTC
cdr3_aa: CASSLVTVGETQYF

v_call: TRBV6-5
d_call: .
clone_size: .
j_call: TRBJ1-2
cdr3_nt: TGTGCCACAAACAGGGTTGGCTATGGCTACACCTTC
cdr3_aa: CATNRVGYGYTF

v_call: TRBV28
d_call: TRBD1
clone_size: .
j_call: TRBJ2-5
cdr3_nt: TGTGCCAGCAGTTTTACAGGGGGCGTTGAGACCCAGTACTTC
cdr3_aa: CASSFTGGVETQYF

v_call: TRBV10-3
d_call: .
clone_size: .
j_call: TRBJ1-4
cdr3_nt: TGTGCCATCAGTGAGAGGGGACTAGGTGAAAAACTGTTTTTT
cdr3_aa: CAISERGLGEKLFF

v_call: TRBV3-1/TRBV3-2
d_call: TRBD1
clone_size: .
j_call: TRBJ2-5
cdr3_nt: TGTGCCAGCAGTTTACAGGGGGTCCCCAGTTCCCAGTACTTC
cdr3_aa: CASSLQGVPSSQYF

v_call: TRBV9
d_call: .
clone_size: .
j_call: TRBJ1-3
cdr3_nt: TGTGCCAGCAGCCAAAGACAGGACTCTGGAAACACCATATATTTT
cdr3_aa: CASSQRQDSGNTIYF

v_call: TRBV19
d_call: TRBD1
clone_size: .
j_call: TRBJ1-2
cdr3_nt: TGTGCCAGTAGTAGAACAGGGGCCTCTAACTATGGCTACACCTTC
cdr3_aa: CASSRTGASNYGYTF

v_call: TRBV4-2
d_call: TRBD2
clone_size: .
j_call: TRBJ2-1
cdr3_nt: TGTGCCAGCAGCCAAGATCGTTGGACTAGCGGGAGCGACTACAATGAGCAGTTCTTC
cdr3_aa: CASSQDRWTSGSDYNEQFF

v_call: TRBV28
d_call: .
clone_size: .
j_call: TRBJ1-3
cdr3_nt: TGTGCCAGCAGTTTAGGGGCCTTGCAGGGGTCTGGAAACACCATATATTTT
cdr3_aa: CASSLGALQGSGNTIYF

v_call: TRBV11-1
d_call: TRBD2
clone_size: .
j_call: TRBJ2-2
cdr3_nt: TGTGCCAGCAGTCTTCGGGCTAGCGGGAGGACCGGGGAGCTGTTTTTT
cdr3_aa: CASSLRASGRTGELFF

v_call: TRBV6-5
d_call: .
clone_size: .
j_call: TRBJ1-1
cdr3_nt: TGTGCCAGCAGTTACTCGGAGGGTAGGGGAGCTTTCTTT
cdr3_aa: CASSYSEGRGAFF

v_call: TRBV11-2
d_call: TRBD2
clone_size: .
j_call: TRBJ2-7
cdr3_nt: TGTGCCAGCAGCCGACTAGCGGTCGGCGACGAGCAGTACTTC
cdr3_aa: CASSRLAVGDEQYF

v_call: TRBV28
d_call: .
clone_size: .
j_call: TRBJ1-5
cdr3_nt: TGTGCCAGCAGGCAGGGGTTCAATCAGCCCCAGCATTTT
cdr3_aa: CASRQGFNQPQHF

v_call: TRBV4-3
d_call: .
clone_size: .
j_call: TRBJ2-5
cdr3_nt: TGCGCCAGCAGCCAAGGTAAAGGGGCCTTACAAGAGACCCAGTACTTC
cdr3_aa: CASSQGKGALQETQYF

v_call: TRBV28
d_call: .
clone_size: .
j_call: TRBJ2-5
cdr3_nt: TGTGCCAGCAGTTATAGCGGTCTTAAGGAAGAGACCCAGTACTTC
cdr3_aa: CASSYSGLKEETQYF

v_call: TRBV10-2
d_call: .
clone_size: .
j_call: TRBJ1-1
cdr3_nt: TGCGCCAGCAGTGAATGGAAAGGGAGTGAAGCTTTCTTT
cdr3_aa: CASSEWKGSEAFF

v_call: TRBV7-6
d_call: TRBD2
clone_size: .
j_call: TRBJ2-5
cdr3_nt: TGTGCCAGCAGCAGGTTAGCGGGAGTTTTCGAGACCCAGTACTTC
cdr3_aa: CASSRLAGVFETQYF

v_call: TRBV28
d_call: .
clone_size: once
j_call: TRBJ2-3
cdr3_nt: TGTGCCAGCAGTCCTTATTCAGGCACAGATACGCAGTATTTT
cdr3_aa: CASSPYSGTDTQYF

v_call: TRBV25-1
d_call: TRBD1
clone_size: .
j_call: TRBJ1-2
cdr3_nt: TGTGCCAGCAGACACCGGACAGGTCGGGGCTACACCTTC
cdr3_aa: CASRHRTGRGYTF

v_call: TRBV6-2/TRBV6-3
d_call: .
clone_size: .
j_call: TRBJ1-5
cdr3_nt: TGTGCCAGCAGTTACCCGGGTCAGCCCCAGCATTTT
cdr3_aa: CASSYPGQPQHF

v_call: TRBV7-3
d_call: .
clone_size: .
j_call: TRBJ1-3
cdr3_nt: TGTGCCAGCAGCTTAACGGGAGACCTCTCTGGAAACACCATATATTTT
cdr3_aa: CASSLTGDLSGNTIYF

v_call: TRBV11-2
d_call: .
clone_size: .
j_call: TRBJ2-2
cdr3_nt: TGTGCCAGCAGCCGCGGGCTGAACACCGGGGAGCTGTTTTTT
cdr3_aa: CASSRGLNTGELFF

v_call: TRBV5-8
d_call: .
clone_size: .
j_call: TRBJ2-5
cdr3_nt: TGTGCCAGCAGCTTGTGGGGGCGGGAGACCCAGTACTTC
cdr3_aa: CASSLWGRETQYF

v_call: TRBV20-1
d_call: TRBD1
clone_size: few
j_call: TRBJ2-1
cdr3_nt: TGCAGTGCCAGGGGGTTGGATGAGCAGTTCTTC
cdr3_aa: CSARGLDEQFF

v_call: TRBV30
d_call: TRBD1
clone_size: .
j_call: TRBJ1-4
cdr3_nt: TGTGCCTGGAGCTGGACAGGGGACGGGGAAAAACTGTTTTTT
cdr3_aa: CAWSWTGDGEKLFF

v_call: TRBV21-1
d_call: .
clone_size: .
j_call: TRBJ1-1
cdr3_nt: TGTGCCAGCAGCCACGTGAGGCCTAGCGACAAGAACACTGAAGCTTTCTTT
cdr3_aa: CASSHVRPSDKNTEAFF

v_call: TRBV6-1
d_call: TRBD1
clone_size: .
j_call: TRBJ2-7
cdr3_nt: TGTGCCAGCAGTGAAACGACAGGGCCCGAGCAGTACTTC
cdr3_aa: CASSETTGPEQYF

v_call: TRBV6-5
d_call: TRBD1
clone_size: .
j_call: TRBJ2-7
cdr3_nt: TGTGCCAGCAGTCCCTGGACAGGGAGGACCTACGAGCAGTACTTC
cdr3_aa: CASSPWTGRTYEQYF